This T cell receptor (beta chain) is from a study of beta chain features in type 1 diabetes. Overall study: Comparable age, gender and cell yields were observed in patients relative to healthy donors. Study-wide findings and caveats: All four CD4+ subsets of Type 1 diabetes patients contained TCRB CDR3s that were moderately but significantly shorter. For type 1 diabetes patients, VDJ junctions showed fewer insertions and more deletions.

One heparinised draw of blood, averaging around 100 mL, came from each donor. It was via CD45RO/CCR7/CD25/CD127/CD95/CD27 that CD4+ naive, central memory, regulatory and stem cell-like memory cells were sorted. TCRB transcripts that were expressed got sequenced, as all of the isolated RNA had been reverse transcribed. Produced via immunoSEQ multiplex PCR; TCRdb's table is partial and in-frame only. Of around 710,000 clones in the sample, 9.5% to 15% were seen once. With respect to this clone: The antigen is undetermined. This CDR3 is also generated by other DNA sequences in the sample.

CDR3 size: 11 residues. Trimming pared 6 bases from V and 6 bases from J, leaving 9 bases between. CDR1 is MDHEN, CDR2 SYDVKM, per germline. The TCR was taken from a man in his thirties or forties with type 1 diabetes. Source material: naive CD4+ T cells from blood. This rearrangement joins TRBV28 to TRBJ2-7; D not certain. CDR3 DNA: TGTGCCAGCAGCTTAAGGGCCGAGCAGTACTTC. This translates into CASSLRAEQYF.